The clone carrying this TCR beta chain was observed many times. Its specificity is not known. At first hyperthyroidism diagnosis, before any ophthalmopathy symptoms, the blood sample was collected. The CDR3 length is 16 residues. Germline values: CDR1 MDHEN, CDR2 SYDVKM. V shed 5 bases, J shed 0 bases, and the junction held 6 bases outside the gene matches. There were TCR beta CDR3 regions amplified from RNA transcripts. The study used the HTBI primer set for a first-round RT-PCR of the TCR CDR3. One entry per CDR3 protein results from TCRdb running MiXCR on the multiplex PCR reads. The table has 250,000 to 300,000 distinct CDR3 sequences, less than 15% seen once. The sample is drawn from a study of T cells in Graves' hyperthyroidism and ophthalmopathy. Overall study findings and caveats: In blood, most of the thyroid clonotypes expanded above 0.001 were also present. Stable hyperthyroidism was told apart from ophthalmopathy by a model built on 13 V-J features.

This rearrangement joins TRBV28 to TRBJ2-4; 8 nucleotides match TRBD2. Material: blood. The sequence was collected from a woman aged 40 to 50 with Graves' hyperthyroidism that later progressed to Graves' ophthalmopathy. CDR3 in amino acids: CASSNSLAVAKNIQYF. The CDR3 region has the DNA TGTGCCAGCAGTAACTCACTAGCGGTAGCCAAAAACATTCAGTACTTC.